Listed here is a single T cell receptor (beta chain). Its antigen is currently unknown. The sample is drawn from a study of blood T cells in healthy people across ages. A sample-barcoded 5' primer and a J-beta primer mix were used in a second PCR of roughly 7 to 11 cycles. Per-sample output comprised a minimum of 2.5 million paired-end reads containing CDR3. TCRdb re-called the 5' RACE reads with MiXCR, one entry per CDR3 protein. The sample has some 1.7 million distinct CDR3 sequences; roughly 27% are singletons. Notes on the study in general: A roughly linear age-dependent decrease characterized TCR beta diversity per million T cells.

Germline lookup yields CDR1 DFQATT and CDR2 SNEGSKA (reference sequence). The CDR3 consists of 15 residues. The J segment lost 5 bases and the V segment lost 2 bases, leaving 5 bases of the junction unmatched. The chain joins TRBV20-1 to TRBJ2-7; 14 nucleotides line up with TRBD2. The source of this sequence is a woman in her 30s in good health. Sequenced sample: blood. The CDR3 sequence is CSARKGLAGVNEQYF. The CDR3 DNA is TGCAGTGCTAGAAAGGGACTAGCGGGAGTTAACGAGCAGTACTTC.